A single sample is the source of the 30 T cell receptor beta chains below, sequenced in a study of OX40 agonist ivuxolimab in advanced cancers. Measured with immunoSEQ multiplex PCR; TCRdb has only the in-frame clones, and not every one. The sample records 50,000 to 75,000 clones, 70% to 90% being singletons. Material: CD4+ or CD8+ T cells sorted from blood, obtained in a trial of the OX40 agonist ivuxolimab. The receptors derive from an adult with an advanced solid tumor such as melanoma, head and neck, liver or kidney cancer.

This CDR3 is CASSTDRVRPSSTDTQYF. Here the CDR3 DNA reads TGTGCCAGCAGCACGGACAGGGTCCGCCCTAGTAGCACAGATACGCAGTATTTT. The chain uses TRBV5-4 and TRBJ2-3; 8 positions agree with TRBD1. This CDR3 has 18 amino acids. V was clipped by 4 bases and J by 0 bases; unmatched bases: 13. The germline CDR1 and CDR2 sequences are SGHNT and YYREEE (reference sequence). The complete variable domain, with remaining parts taken from reference TRBV5-4 and TRBJ2-3, reads ETGVTQSPTHLIKTRGQQVTLRCSSQSGHNTVSWYQQALGQGPQFIFQYYREEENGRGNFPPRFSGLQFPNYSSELNVNALELDDSALYLCASSTDRVRPSSTDTQYFGPGTRLTVL.

The chain links TRBV7-2 to TRBJ2-3, with D perhaps being TRBD1 or TRBD2 (5 bases each). Germline CDR1 and CDR2: SGHTA and FQGNSA. The CDR3 spans 16 residues. Trimming took 5 bases from V and 3 from J, leaving 18 bases between them. CDR3 bases: TGTGCCAGCAGCCGGGGCTCAAGGTCCCTTACAGATACGCAGTATTTT. Translated: CASSRGSRSLTDTQYF.

The gene calls are TRBV10-1 and TRBJ1-1; no firm D call. Germline V lookup: CDR1 WNHNN, CDR2 SYGVQD (reference sequence). The CDR3 spans 13 residues. Trimming pared 6 bases from V and 2 bases from J, leaving 10 bases between. The CDR3 is CASRGGFNTEAFF. The CDR3 DNA follows: TGCGCCAGCAGAGGTGGGTTTAACACTGAAGCTTTCTTT.

This chain connects TRBV5-6 to TRBJ1-2; D might be TRBD1 (5 bases). Germline lookup yields CDR1 SGHDT and CDR2 YYEEEE. The CDR3 sequence is 13 residues long. V lost 4 bases and J lost 4, with 11 bases in between. The CDR3 sequence is CASSPNRFYGYTF. The CDR3 nucleotides read TGTGCCAGCAGCCCGAACAGGTTCTATGGCTACACCTTC.

The chain recombines TRBV5-5 with TRBJ2-7, with D possibly being TRBD2 (6 bases). CDR1 and CDR2 (germline): SGHKS, YYEKEE (reference sequence). The CDR3 is 16 residues long. Trimming pared 3 bases from V and 2 bases from J, leaving 18 bases between. CDR3 amino acids: CASSSAGGLGAYEQYF. CDR3 coding DNA: TGTGCCAGCAGCTCCGCTGGGGGGTTAGGGGCCTACGAGCAGTACTTC. The entire variable domain, with the rest obtained from reference TRBV5-5 and TRBJ2-7, is as follows: DAGVTQSPTHLIKTRGQQVTLRCSPISGHKSVSWYQQVLGQGPQFIFQYYEKEERGRGNFPDRFSARQFPNYSSELNVNALLLGDSALYLCASSSAGGLGAYEQYFGPGTRLTVT.

The V and J genes are TRBV15 and TRBJ2-5; perhaps TRBD1 as D (6 bases). Germline-derived CDR1 and CDR2 are LNHNV and YYDKDF (reference sequence). CDR3 length equals 15 residues. Trimming stripped 0 bases from V and 3 bases from J, with 11 bases between. The CDR3 loop is CATSRDTPGEETQYF. DNA for the CDR3: TGTGCCACCAGCAGAGATACTCCAGGGGAAGAGACCCAGTACTTC.

This chain connects TRBV30 to TRBJ1-2; D unclear. This CDR3 has 14 residues. Trimming shortened V by 4 bases and J by 4 bases, and 16 bases separated the two germline ends. Germline V gene sequence: CDR1 GTSNPN, CDR2 SVGIG (reference sequence). CDR3 in amino acids: CAWTEGHRGYGYTF. In DNA, the CDR3 is TGTGCCTGGACGGAAGGGCATCGGGGCTATGGCTACACCTTC.

V and J are TRBV28 and TRBJ2-7; possible D gene TRBD2, 6 bases. The CDR3 consists of 13 residues. Germline V gene sequence: CDR1 MDHEN, CDR2 SYDVKM. The V end lost 5 bases, the J end lost 2 bases, and 10 bases lay between the germline ends. As DNA, the CDR3 is TGTGCCAGCAGTCCCGGGGGTCCCTACGAGCAGTACTTC. It yields the protein CASSPGGPYEQYF.

The chain combines TRBV10-3 with TRBJ2-1, with TRBD2 identical over 15 bases. Germline V gives CDR1 ENHRY, CDR2 SYGVKD. The ends lost 7 bases at V and 7 bases at J; junction bases unmatched: 5. This CDR3 contains 15 residues. CDR3 loop: CAITPGTSGRNEQFF. CDR3 coding DNA: TGTGCCATCACCCCCGGGACTAGCGGGAGGAATGAGCAGTTCTTC.

In the case of this clone: The identical CDR3 is also encoded by other nucleotide sequences in the sample. The chain combines TRBV7-2 with TRBJ2-1, with D uncertain. Trimming removed 5 bases from V and 7 bases from J, with 6 bases in between. Germline V gene lookup returns CDR1 SGHTA and CDR2 FQGNSA. This CDR3 comprises 11 residues. The CDR3, as DNA: TGTGCCAGCAGCCTGCTGAATGAGCAGTTCTTC. It specifies CASSLLNEQFF. The full variable domain, its missing parts supplied by reference TRBV7-2 and TRBJ2-1, is GAGVSQSPSNKVTEKGKDVELRCDPISGHTALYWYRQSLGQGLEFLIYFQGNSAPDKSGLPSDRFSAERTGGSVSTLTIQRTQQEDSAVYLCASSLLNEQFFGPGTRLTVL.

The rearrangement joins TRBV6-5 to TRBJ2-3, with TRBD2 matching 8 bases. Germline V gene lookup returns CDR1 MNHEY and CDR2 SVGAGI. The CDR3 sequence is 15 residues long. V lost 2 bases to trimming and J lost 1 base; unmatched junction nucleotides: 2. In DNA, the CDR3 is TGTGCCAGCAGTTACAGCGGGGGACGCACAGATACGCAGTATTTT. This translates into CASSYSGGRTDTQYF.

In the case of this clone: At one of its ends the junction is not consistent with the germline gene, which may arise from a read error. Distinct nucleotide sequences in the sample also encode this CDR3. V and J are TRBV6-1 and TRBJ1-4; TRBD1 is a possible D gene (5 bases). Germline values: CDR1 MNHNS, CDR2 SASEGT. The CDR3 totals 15 residues. For the CDR3, the DNA is TGCGCCAGCAGTGATCTCGCAGGGTCAAATGAAAAACTGTTTTTT. Protein product: CASSDLAGSNEKLFF.

The gene calls are TRBV9 and TRBJ1-6; D gene uncertain. Germline loops: CDR1 SGDLS, CDR2 YYNGEE. V lost 4 bases and J 0 bases, leaving 8 bases between the germline ends. The CDR3 is 15 residues long. The CDR3: CASSLDDSYNSPLHF. In nucleotides, the CDR3 is TGTGCCAGCAGCCTCGACGACTCCTATAATTCACCCCTCCACTTT.

The chain uses TRBV5-4 and TRBJ1-3; D is uncertain. This CDR3 has 15 amino acids. Germline CDR1 is SGHNT and CDR2 is YYREEE (reference sequence). Trimming shortened V by 4 bases and J by 0 bases, and 11 bases separated the two germline ends. CDR3 residues: CASSGRSRSGNTIYF. As DNA, the CDR3 is TGTGCCAGCAGCGGCAGGAGTCGCTCTGGAAACACCATATATTTT.

This clone was detected only once. The gene calls are TRBV19 and TRBJ2-7; D is uncertain. Between the trimmed V and J ends, which lost 10 bases and 6 bases, there was a span of 13 bases. Germline values: CDR1 LNHDA, CDR2 SQIVND (reference sequence). The CDR3 has 11 residues. In nucleotides, the CDR3 is TGTGCCACCTCGCAGCGCAGCGAGCAGTACTTC. Translated: CATSQRSEQYF.

This chain uses TRBV30 with TRBJ1-3; the D gene is possibly TRBD1 (5 bases). CDR3 length: 11 amino acids. CDR1 is GTSNPN, CDR2 SVGIG, per germline (reference sequence). V lost 5 bases, J lost 8 bases, and 10 bases lay in between. CDR3 residues: CAWGQGDTIYF. The CDR3 coding sequence is TGTGCCTGGGGGCAGGGCGACACCATATATTTT.

The chain recombines TRBV2 with TRBJ1-5; 8 positions match TRBD1. CDR1 is SNHLY and CDR2 is FYNNEI in the germline V gene. The length of the CDR3 is 14 residues. After removal of 5 bases from V and 5 bases from J, the junction contained 5 bases not matched to a gene. CDR3 nucleotide sequence: TGTGCCAGCAGTCGAGGACAGGGTTATCAGCCCCAGCATTTT. It codes for CASSRGQGYQPQHF.

The CDR3 region has the DNA TGTGCCAGCTCACCAGTAGTGGCAACTAATGAAAAACTGTTTTTT. This encodes CASSPVVATNEKLFF. The chain has TRBV18 and TRBJ1-4, with D uncertain. The germline V gene has CDR1 KGHSH and CDR2 LQKENI. V lost 2 bases and J 0 bases, leaving 7 bases between the germline ends. The CDR3 is 15 residues long.

The V call is TRBV7-9, the J call TRBJ2-5, with unresolved D. CDR3 length equals 12 residues. Trimming stripped 5 bases from V and 5 bases from J, with 9 bases between. The germline gives CDR1 SEHNR, CDR2 FQNEAQ (reference sequence). As DNA, the CDR3 is TGTGCCAGCAGCACAAACGTGGAGACCCAGTACTTC. Translated, it gives CASSTNVETQYF.

This clone was seen once. The rearrangement links TRBV4-3 to TRBJ2-7; TRBD1 matches at 8 bases. Losses at the gene ends were 4 bases for V and 4 bases for J; bases not matched to a gene: 9. The CDR3 consists of 15 residues. Germline values: CDR1 LGHNA, CDR2 YSLEER. In DNA, the CDR3 is TGCGCCAGCAGCCCCTCCTCGCAGGGGGCATACGAGCAGTACTTC. This codes for CASSPSSQGAYEQYF.

The CDR3 here is CASSQDFAGRELFF. CDR3 DNA sequence: TGCGCCAGCAGCCAAGATTTTGCAGGGCGGGAGCTGTTTTTT. The chain employs TRBV4-1 and TRBJ2-2; weak D call: TRBD1 (5 bases). Germline CDR1 reads MGHRA; CDR2 reads YSYEKL. Trimming removed 0 bases from V and 9 bases from J, with 11 bases in between. This CDR3 spans 14 amino acids.

The genes are TRBV9 and TRBJ2-3, with a weak D call TRBD2 (5 bases). This CDR3 spans 15 amino acids. CDR1 is SGDLS, CDR2 YYNGEE, per germline. Trimming took off 0 bases at V and 7 bases at J, with 15 bases between the two ends. CDR3 loop: CASSVAGGGLYTQYF. The CDR3 DNA sequence: TGTGCCAGCAGCGTAGCAGGAGGCGGTCTGTATACGCAGTATTTT.

The chain couples TRBV12-5 to TRBJ2-2; the D is unclear. Trimming left V 5 bases short and J 1 base short, with 5 bases between. This CDR3 is 13 amino acids long. In germline, CDR1 is LGHNT, CDR2 FRNRAP. The CDR3 region has the DNA TGTGCTAGTGGTCCCTGGAACACCGGGGAGCTGTTTTTT. It encodes CASGPWNTGELFF.

V and J are TRBV9 and TRBJ2-3; TRBD2 matches at 8 bases. The CDR3 consists of 15 residues. Germline V gives CDR1 SGDLS, CDR2 YYNGEE. V trimming: 3 bases; J trimming: 1 base; junction bases outside the gene matches: 4. The CDR3 DNA is TGTGCCAGCAGCGCGACGGGGGGGGGCACAGATACGCAGTATTTT. Amino acid sequence: CASSATGGGTDTQYF.

The J gene is TRBJ2-1, the V gene TRBV7-9; possibly TRBD1 or TRBD2 for D (6 bases each). The CDR3 is made up of 16 amino acids. Germline-derived CDR1 and CDR2 are SEHNR and FQNEAQ (reference sequence). The V gene lost 10 bases and the J gene lost 5 bases, with 24 bases spanning the gap. The CDR3 sequence: CATETLAGHSHNEQFF. The DNA for the CDR3 is TGTGCCACGGAGACCCTCGCGGGACATAGCCACAATGAGCAGTTCTTC.

The J gene is TRBJ2-1, the V gene TRBV2; 7 nucleotides agree with TRBD2. V shed 6 bases, J shed 9 bases, and the junction held 11 bases outside the gene matches. Germline CDR1 and CDR2: SNHLY and FYNNEI. The CDR3 has 14 amino acids. CDR3 protein: CASSPRTGRGEQFF. The CDR3 nucleotides read TGTGCCAGCAGCCCACGGACGGGGAGGGGTGAGCAGTTCTTC.

The rearrangement joins TRBV6-5 to TRBJ1-5, with unresolved D. The germline V and J ends were trimmed by 5 bases and 7 bases, with 12 bases remaining between them. This CDR3 is 13 amino acids long. Germline V lookup: CDR1 MNHEY, CDR2 SVGAGI. CDR3 region: CASSEGMGQPQHF. The CDR3 coding sequence is TGTGCCAGCAGTGAAGGGATGGGACAGCCCCAGCATTTT.

This clone was seen a few times. V usage is TRBV4-3 and J usage is TRBJ1-1, with TRBD1 as a possible D gene (5 bases). Germline CDR1 is LGHNA and CDR2 is YSLEER. Trimming shortened V by 3 bases and J by 1 base, and 12 bases separated the two germline ends. The CDR3 length is 15 residues. The CDR3 loop reads CASSQVGEGNTEAFF. CDR3 coding DNA: TGCGCCAGCAGCCAGGTAGGGGAAGGGAACACTGAAGCTTTCTTT.

This clone was found a few times. The V and J genes are TRBV11-2 and TRBJ1-2; D ambiguous. The V end lost 0 bases, the J end lost 2 bases, and 10 bases lay between the germline ends. The CDR3 is 15 residues long. CDR1 and CDR2 from the germline V gene are SGHAT and FQNNGV. CDR3 region: CASSLDNWPNYGYTF. In nucleotides, the CDR3 is TGTGCCAGCAGCTTAGATAATTGGCCAAACTATGGCTACACCTTC.

About this clone itself: A read error may produce the germline difference seen at one junction end. The chain couples TRBV5-4 to TRBJ2-7; D uncertain. The CDR3 extends over 13 amino acids. Germline V gene sequence: CDR1 SGHNT, CDR2 YYREEE (reference sequence). The CDR3 sequence: CASSSRTVTDESF. The CDR3 region has the DNA TGTGCCAGCAGCTCCCGGACGGTTACGGATGAGTCCTTC.